This entry concerns a single TCR beta chain. Its cognate antigen is unknown. The data derive from a study of T cell responses to AZD1222 COVID-19 vaccine. Study results and caveats: Sampled repertoires all dated from after the peak T cell response. Once two AZD1222 doses were given, Spike-specific TCR breadth and depth went up. The donor cohort was predominantly white British with a female majority, and clonal diversity may have been underestimated. Seropositivity was recorded at baseline in only 6 or 7 AZD1222 recipients.

Profiled with immunoSEQ multiplex PCR; TCRdb holds only in-frame clones, not every one. The data show 95,000 to 150,000 clones, over 75% seen once. The source of this sequence is an adult in good health. The material was peripheral blood, obtained on day 0 of AZD1222 vaccination.

In DNA form, the CDR3 reads TGTGCCTGCTTACATAGAGGGTACGAGCAGTACTTC. Translation: CACLHRGYEQYF. The chain carries TRBV30 and TRBJ2-7; a possible D gene is TRBD2 (5 bases). Trimming shortened V by 6 bases and J by 4 bases, and 13 bases separated the two germline ends. Germline V lookup: CDR1 GTSNPN, CDR2 SVGIG (reference sequence). This CDR3 contains 12 residues.